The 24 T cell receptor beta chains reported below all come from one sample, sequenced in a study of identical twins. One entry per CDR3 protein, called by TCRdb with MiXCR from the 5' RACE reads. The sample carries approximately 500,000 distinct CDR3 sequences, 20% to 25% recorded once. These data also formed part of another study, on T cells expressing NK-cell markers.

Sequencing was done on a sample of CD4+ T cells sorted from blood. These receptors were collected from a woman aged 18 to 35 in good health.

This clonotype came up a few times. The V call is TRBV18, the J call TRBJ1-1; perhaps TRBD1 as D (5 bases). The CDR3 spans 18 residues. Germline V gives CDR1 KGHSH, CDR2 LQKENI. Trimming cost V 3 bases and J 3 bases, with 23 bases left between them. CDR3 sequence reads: CASSPLSIQGTGDTEAFF. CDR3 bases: TGTGCCAGCTCACCTCTATCCATCCAGGGTACGGGGGACACTGAAGCTTTCTTT. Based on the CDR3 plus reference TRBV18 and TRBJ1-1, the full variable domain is NAGVMQNPRHLVRRRGQEARLRCSPMKGHSHVYWYRQLPEEGLKFMVYLQKENIIDESGMPKERFSAEFPKEGPSILRIQQVVRGDSAAYFCASSPLSIQGTGDTEAFFGQGTRLTVV.

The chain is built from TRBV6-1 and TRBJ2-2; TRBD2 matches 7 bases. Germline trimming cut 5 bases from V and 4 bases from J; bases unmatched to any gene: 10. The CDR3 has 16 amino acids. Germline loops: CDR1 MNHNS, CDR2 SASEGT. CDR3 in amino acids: CASSRTGPGGTGELFF. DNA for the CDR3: TGTGCCAGCAGTAGAACCGGGCCGGGGGGCACCGGGGAGCTGTTTTTT.

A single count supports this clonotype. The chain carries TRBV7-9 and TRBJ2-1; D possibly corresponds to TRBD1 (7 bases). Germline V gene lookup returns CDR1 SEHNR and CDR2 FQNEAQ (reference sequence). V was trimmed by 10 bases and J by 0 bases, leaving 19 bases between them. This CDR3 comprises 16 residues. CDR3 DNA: TGTGCCATCGGCCCAGGGGGGCAAAGCTCCTACAATGAGCAGTTCTTC. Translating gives CAIGPGGQSSYNEQFF.

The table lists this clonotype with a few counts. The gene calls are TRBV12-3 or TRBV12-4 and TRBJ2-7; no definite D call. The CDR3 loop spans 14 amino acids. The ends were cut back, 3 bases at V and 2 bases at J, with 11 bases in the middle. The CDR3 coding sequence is TGTGCCAGCAGTTTTGTCGGCAATGCCTACGAGCAGTACTTC. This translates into CASSFVGNAYEQYF.

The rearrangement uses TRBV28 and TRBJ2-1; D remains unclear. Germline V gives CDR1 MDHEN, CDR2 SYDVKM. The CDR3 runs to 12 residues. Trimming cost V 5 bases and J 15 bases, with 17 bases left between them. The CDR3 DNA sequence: TGTGCCAGCAGTCCCAGGACCACGTCCCCGTTCTTC. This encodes CASSPRTTSPFF.

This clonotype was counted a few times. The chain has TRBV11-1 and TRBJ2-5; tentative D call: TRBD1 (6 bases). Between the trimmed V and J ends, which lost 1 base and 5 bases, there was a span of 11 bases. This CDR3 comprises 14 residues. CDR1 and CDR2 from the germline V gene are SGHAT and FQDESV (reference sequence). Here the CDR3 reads CASSLGGRMETQYF. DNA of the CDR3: TGTGCCAGCAGCTTAGGGGGGCGGATGGAGACCCAGTACTTC.

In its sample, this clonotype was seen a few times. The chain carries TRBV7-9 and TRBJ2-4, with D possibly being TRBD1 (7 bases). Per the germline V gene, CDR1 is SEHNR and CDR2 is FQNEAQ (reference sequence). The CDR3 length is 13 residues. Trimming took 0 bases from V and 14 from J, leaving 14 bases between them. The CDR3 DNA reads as TGTGCCAGCAGCTTAGCGGGGGGACAGAAAAAGTACTTC. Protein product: CASSLAGGQKKYF.

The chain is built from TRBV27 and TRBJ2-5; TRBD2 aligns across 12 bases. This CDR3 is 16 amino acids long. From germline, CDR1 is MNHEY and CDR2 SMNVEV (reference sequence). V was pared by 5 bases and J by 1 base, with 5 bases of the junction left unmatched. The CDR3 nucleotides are TGTGCCAGCAGTACCCTGACTAGCGGGAGCCAAGAGACCCAGTACTTC. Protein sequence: CASSTLTSGSQETQYF.

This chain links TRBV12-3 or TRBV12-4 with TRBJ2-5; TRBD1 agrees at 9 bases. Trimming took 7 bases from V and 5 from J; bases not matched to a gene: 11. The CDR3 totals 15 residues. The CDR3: CASTRDREGLETQYF. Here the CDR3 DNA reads TGTGCCAGCACCCGGGACAGGGAAGGGTTGGAGACCCAGTACTTC.

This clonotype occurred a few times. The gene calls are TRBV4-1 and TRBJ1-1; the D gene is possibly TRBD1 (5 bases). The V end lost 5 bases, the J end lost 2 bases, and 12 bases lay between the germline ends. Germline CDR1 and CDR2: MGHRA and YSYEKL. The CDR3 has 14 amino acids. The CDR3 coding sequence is TGCGCCAGCAGCAAGCCGGGGACTAACACTGAAGCTTTCTTT. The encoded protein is CASSKPGTNTEAFF.

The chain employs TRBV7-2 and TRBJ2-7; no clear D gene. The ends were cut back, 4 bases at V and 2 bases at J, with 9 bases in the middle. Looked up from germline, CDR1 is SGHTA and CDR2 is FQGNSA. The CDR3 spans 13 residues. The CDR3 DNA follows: TGTGCCAGCAGCTCAGCCGTCCCCTACGAGCAGTACTTC. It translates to CASSSAVPYEQYF. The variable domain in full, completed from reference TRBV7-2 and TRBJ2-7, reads GAGVSQSPSNKVTEKGKDVELRCDPISGHTALYWYRQSLGQGLEFLIYFQGNSAPDKSGLPSDRFSAERTGGSVSTLTIQRTQQEDSAVYLCASSSAVPYEQYFGPGTRLTVT.

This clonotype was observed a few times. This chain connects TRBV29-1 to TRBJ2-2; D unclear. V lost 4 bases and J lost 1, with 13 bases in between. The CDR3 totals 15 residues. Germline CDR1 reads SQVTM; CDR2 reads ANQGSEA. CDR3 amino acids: CSVGDFKRNTGELFF. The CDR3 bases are TGCAGCGTTGGGGATTTTAAAAGGAACACCGGGGAGCTGTTTTTT.

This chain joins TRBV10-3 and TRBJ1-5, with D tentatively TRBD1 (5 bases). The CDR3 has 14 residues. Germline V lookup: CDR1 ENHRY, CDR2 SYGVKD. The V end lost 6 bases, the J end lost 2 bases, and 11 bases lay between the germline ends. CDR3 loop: CAISQGEGNQPQHF. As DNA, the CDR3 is TGTGCCATCAGCCAGGGTGAGGGCAATCAGCCCCAGCATTTT.

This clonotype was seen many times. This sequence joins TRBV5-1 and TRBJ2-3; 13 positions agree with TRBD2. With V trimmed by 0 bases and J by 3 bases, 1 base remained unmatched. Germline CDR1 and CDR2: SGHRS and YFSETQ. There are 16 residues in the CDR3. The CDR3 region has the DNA TGCGCCAGCAGCTTGGGGACTAGCGGGGGAACAGATACGCAGTATTTT. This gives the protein CASSLGTSGGTDTQYF.

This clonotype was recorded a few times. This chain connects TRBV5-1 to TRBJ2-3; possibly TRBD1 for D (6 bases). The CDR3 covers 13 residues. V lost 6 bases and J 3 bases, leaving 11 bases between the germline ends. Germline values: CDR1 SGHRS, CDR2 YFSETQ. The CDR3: CASIRGGTDTQYF. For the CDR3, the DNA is TGCGCCAGCATCAGGGGCGGGACAGATACGCAGTATTTT.

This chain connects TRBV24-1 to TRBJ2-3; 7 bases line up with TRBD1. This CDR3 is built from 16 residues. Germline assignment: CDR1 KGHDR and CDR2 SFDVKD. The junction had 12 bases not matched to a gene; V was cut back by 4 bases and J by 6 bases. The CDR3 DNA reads TGTGCCACCAGTGACCGAAGACAGGGCCCAGAGGATACGCAGTATTTT. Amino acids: CATSDRRQGPEDTQYF.

The CDR3 sequence: CAISREGASGTDKQFF. The CDR3 DNA is TGTGCCATCAGTCGGGAAGGGGCTAGCGGGACGGATAAGCAGTTCTTC. This chain joins TRBV10-3 and TRBJ2-1, with 9 bases lining up with TRBD2. This CDR3 spans 16 amino acids. Germline loops: CDR1 ENHRY, CDR2 SYGVKD. V lost 5 bases, J lost 11 bases, and 16 bases stayed unmatched.

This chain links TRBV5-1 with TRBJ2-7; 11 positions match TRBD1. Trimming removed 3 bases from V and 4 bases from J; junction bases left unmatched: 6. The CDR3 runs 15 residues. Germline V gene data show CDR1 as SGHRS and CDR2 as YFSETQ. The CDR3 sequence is CASSSDRGRKYEQYF. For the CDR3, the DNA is TGCGCCAGCAGCTCGGACAGGGGGCGTAAGTACGAGCAGTACTTC.

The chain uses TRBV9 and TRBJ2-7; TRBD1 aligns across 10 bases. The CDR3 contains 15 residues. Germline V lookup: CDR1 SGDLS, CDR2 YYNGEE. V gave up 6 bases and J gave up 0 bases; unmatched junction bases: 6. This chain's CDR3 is CASTPGDRGSYEQYF. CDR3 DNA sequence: TGTGCCAGCACCCCAGGGGACAGGGGCTCCTACGAGCAGTACTTC.

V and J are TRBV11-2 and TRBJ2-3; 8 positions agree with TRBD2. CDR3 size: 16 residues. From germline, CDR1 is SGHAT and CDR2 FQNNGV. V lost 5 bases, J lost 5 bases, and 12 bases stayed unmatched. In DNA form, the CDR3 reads TGTGCCAGCAGCCACTTCCGCGGGGGGAGAATAGATACGCAGTATTTT. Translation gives CASSHFRGGRIDTQYF.

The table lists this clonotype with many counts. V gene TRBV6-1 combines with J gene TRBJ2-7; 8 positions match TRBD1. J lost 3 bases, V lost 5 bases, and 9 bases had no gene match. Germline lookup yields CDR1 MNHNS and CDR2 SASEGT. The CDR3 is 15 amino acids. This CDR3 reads CASSLVGTGHYEQYF. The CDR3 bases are TGTGCCAGCAGTCTCGTTGGGACAGGACACTACGAGCAGTACTTC.

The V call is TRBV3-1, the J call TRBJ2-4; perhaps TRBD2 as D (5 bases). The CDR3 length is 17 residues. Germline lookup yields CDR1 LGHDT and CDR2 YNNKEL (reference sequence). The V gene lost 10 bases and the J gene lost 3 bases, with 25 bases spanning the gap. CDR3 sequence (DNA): TGTGCCACCTGCCAAGGATTGTCGGGAAGGAGCAAAAACATTCAGTACTTC. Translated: CATCQGLSGRSKNIQYF.

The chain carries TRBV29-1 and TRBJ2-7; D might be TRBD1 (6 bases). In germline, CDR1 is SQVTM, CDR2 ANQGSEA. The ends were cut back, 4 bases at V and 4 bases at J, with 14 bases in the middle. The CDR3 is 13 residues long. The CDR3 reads CSVGFRGSYEQYF. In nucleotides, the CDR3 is TGCAGCGTTGGATTCAGGGGATCGTACGAGCAGTACTTC.

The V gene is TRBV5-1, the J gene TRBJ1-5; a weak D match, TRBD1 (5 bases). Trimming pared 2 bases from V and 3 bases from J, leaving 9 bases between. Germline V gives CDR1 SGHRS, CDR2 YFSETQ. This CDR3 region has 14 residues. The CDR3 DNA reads TGCGCCAGCAGCTTACCGGGACCCAATCAGCCCCAGCATTTT. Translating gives CASSLPGPNQPQHF.